This T cell receptor (beta chain) was sequenced during a study of blood T cell repertoires in COVID-19. About the study: Donors in the United States, Italy and Spain gave samples during acute or convalescent COVID-19. From T cells, B-cell-depleted T cells, or PBMCs came the material, which was cDNA or gDNA.

Methods used by the authors: Amplified reference gene primers provided the basis for estimating nucleated cell counts. Assay used: immunoSEQ multiplex PCR; TCRdb lists only in-frame clones, some missing. From that table come the V and J calls and clone size; the DNA was used to work out D and trimming. The sample consists of around 170,000 clones, about nine tenths of them appearing once. This clone was seen a handful of times. V shed 0 bases and J shed 5 bases, with 13 bases lying between them. This CDR3 spans 15 amino acids. This TCR came from a woman between 65 and 79 years old with acute or convalescent COVID-19. The rearrangement links TRBV23-1 to TRBJ1-2; D possibly corresponds to TRBD1 (6 bases). TRBV23-1 is labeled an ORF, and its function is uncertain. Material for sequencing was peripheral blood. CDR3 bases: TGCGCCAGCAGTCAATCGAGGGGGTCGAGGTATGGCTACACCTTC. It yields the protein CASSQSRGSRYGYTF.